This entry lists 2 T cell receptor beta chains sequenced from one sample in a study of T cells in Graves' hyperthyroidism and ophthalmopathy. TCR beta CDR3 regions were amplified from RNA. First-round RT-PCR of the TCR CDR3 relied on the HTBI primer set. TCRdb redid the calling of the multiplex PCR reads with MiXCR, one entry per CDR3 protein. This sample carries about 380,000 distinct CDR3 sequences, approximately 13% of them seen once, and the ten largest clones take approximately 10%. The sequenced sample was blood. Receptor source: a woman aged 60-70 years with Graves' hyperthyroidism.

This clonotype has at least ten counts. The chain has TRBV28 and TRBJ1-1, with D tentatively TRBD1 (6 bases). This CDR3 is 15 amino acids long. Germline loops: CDR1 MDHEN, CDR2 SYDVKM. Trimming left V 6 bases short and J 1 base short, with 15 bases between. The CDR3 region is CASSLGQRTNTEAFF. CDR3 in DNA: TGTGCCAGCAGCCTCGGACAGCGGACGAACACTGAAGCTTTCTTT.

This clonotype was detected ten times or more. This rearrangement joins TRBV12-3 or TRBV12-4 to TRBJ2-2; possible D gene TRBD2, 6 bases. The CDR3 is 16 amino acids. Trimming took off 4 bases at V and 1 base at J, with 13 bases between the two ends. CDR3 sequence: CASSSYGSGNTGELFF. Written as DNA, the CDR3 is TGTGCCAGCAGTTCCTATGGTAGCGGGAACACCGGGGAGCTGTTTTTT.